These 30 T cell receptor beta chains were sequenced from one sample in a study of technical replicates of blood from a handful of donors. Libraries were prepared by immunoSEQ multiplex PCR; TCRdb keeps only in-frame clonotypes and omits some of them. The top ten hold about 3% of the sample, which has more than 45,000 clones, roughly 94% seen once. Material for sequencing was PBMCs. The receptors were sampled from a human donor in good health. Some clones in this sample may be carry-over from other donors' samples.

A single count supports this clone. The V and J genes are TRBV14 and TRBJ2-5, with D tentatively TRBD1 (5 bases). The V and J ends lost 0 bases and 5 bases respectively, with 19 bases between them. Germline CDR1 is SGHDN and CDR2 is FVKESK. The CDR3 runs 17 residues. The DNA for the CDR3 is TGTGCCAGCAGCCAAGAGATAACAGGACGACCTCGGGAGACCCAGTACTTC. It codes for CASSQEITGRPRETQYF.

This clone showed up just once. This chain links TRBV7-9 with TRBJ1-4; 8 positions agree with TRBD1. J lost 6 bases, V lost 1 base, and 4 bases had no gene match. Germline-derived CDR1 and CDR2 are SEHNR and FQNEAQ (reference sequence). This CDR3 is built from 15 residues. In nucleotides, the CDR3 is TGTGCCAGCAGCTTAGTCGGGACAGGTTATGAAAAACTGTTTTTT. This gives the protein CASSLVGTGYEKLFF.

The V call is TRBV10-3, the J call TRBJ1-1; 8 bases match TRBD1. Trimming at V came to 8 bases and at J to 1 base, leaving 3 bases not matched to a gene. From germline, CDR1 is ENHRY and CDR2 SYGVKD. The CDR3 is 13 amino acids. CDR3 sequence: CAIAGTGNTEAFF. The CDR3 DNA reads as TGTGCCATCGCTGGGACAGGGAACACTGAAGCTTTCTTT.

The chain has TRBV30 and TRBJ2-3, with unresolved D. V was shortened by 3 bases and J by 1 base, with 11 bases between the two germline ends. The germline V gene encodes CDR1 GTSNPN and CDR2 SVGIG (reference sequence). This CDR3 has 14 amino acids. The CDR3 nucleotides read TGTGCCTGGAGCGTGCTACGGGGCACAGATACGCAGTATTTT. Translating gives CAWSVLRGTDTQYF.

V and J are TRBV6-5 and TRBJ2-1, with TRBD2 identical over 10 bases. This CDR3 is 15 amino acids long. V gave up 4 bases and J gave up 6 bases; unmatched junction bases: 6. The germline V gene has CDR1 MNHEY and CDR2 SVGAGI. The CDR3 loop is CASSLASGGANEQFF. The CDR3 DNA is TGTGCCAGCAGTTTAGCGAGCGGGGGGGCCAATGAGCAGTTCTTC.

The rearrangement links TRBV6-1 to TRBJ1-2, with TRBD1 matching 7 bases. This CDR3 is 14 amino acids long. The germline CDR1 and CDR2 sequences are MNHNS and SASEGT. The V and J ends lost 7 bases and 14 bases, in that order; junction bases with no gene match: 19. The CDR3, as DNA: TGTGCCAGCACCTCATTGACAGGGACAGCCACGTCGACCTTC. Translating it yields CASTSLTGTATSTF.

The CDR3 DNA sequence: TGTGCCAGCAGCTTAGGCTGGGACAACGGCCTATACGAGCAGTACTTC. Encoded protein: CASSLGWDNGLYEQYF. V usage is TRBV13 and J usage is TRBJ2-7; D might be TRBD1 (6 bases). Germline CDR1 PRHDT, CDR2 FYEKMQ (reference sequence). The CDR3 is made up of 16 amino acids. Trimming pared 0 bases from V and 4 bases from J, leaving 16 bases between.

The chain carries TRBV6-5 and TRBJ2-1; 7 positions agree with TRBD2. The CDR3 contains 11 residues. The junction had 5 bases not matched to a gene; V was cut back by 8 bases and J by 10 bases. CDR1 and CDR2 (germline): MNHEY, SVGAGI. DNA of the CDR3: TGTGCCAGCGGGGGGGGTCTCGAGCAGTTCTTC. Residues: CASGGGLEQFF.

The chain links TRBV6-1 to TRBJ2-1; 8 positions match TRBD1. CDR3 length: 17 amino acids. The ends lost 4 bases at V and 7 bases at J; junction bases unmatched: 15. Germline values: CDR1 MNHNS, CDR2 SASEGT. The CDR3, as DNA: TGTGCCAGCAGTGGCCCTTCCGACAGGGGTAATACGAATGAGCAGTTCTTC. It yields the protein CASSGPSDRGNTNEQFF.

As for this clone: At one end the junction does not follow the germline gene, possibly because of a read error. The chain has TRBV11-2 and TRBJ2-2; TRBD2 might be the D (6 bases). Germline assignment: CDR1 SGHAT and CDR2 FQNNGV. This CDR3 is built from 14 residues. The CDR3 sequence: CAGSGPANTGELFF. The CDR3 nucleotides read TGTGCCGGCAGCGGGCCAGCGAACACCGGGGAGCTGTTTTTT.

This chain connects TRBV10-1 to TRBJ2-2, with D possibly TRBD2 on 6 matching bases. Germline V gives CDR1 WNHNN, CDR2 SYGVQD (reference sequence). V gave up 8 bases and J gave up 7 bases, with 14 bases separating them. This CDR3 comprises 13 residues. The CDR3 spells CASRELAVGELFF. CDR3 DNA: TGCGCCAGCCGGGAACTAGCTGTCGGGGAGCTGTTTTTT.

V gene TRBV5-8 combines with J gene TRBJ1-6; D call uncertain. Trimming took off 1 base at V and 17 bases at J, with 10 bases between the two ends. There are 11 residues in the CDR3. The germline gives CDR1 SGHTS, CDR2 YDEGEE. The chain's CDR3 is CASSLSKRVHF. CDR3 DNA sequence: TGTGCCAGCAGCTTGTCCAAACGGGTCCACTTT.

The chain combines TRBV5-6 with TRBJ1-1, with D perhaps TRBD1 (6 bases). This CDR3 spans 16 amino acids. Germline CDR1 is SGHDT and CDR2 is YYEEEE. V was cut by 2 bases and J by 2 bases, with 16 bases left in between. This CDR3 is CASSFYQPGHNTEAFF. CDR3 sequence (DNA): TGTGCCAGCAGCTTTTACCAACCGGGACACAACACTGAAGCTTTCTTT.

This clone was recorded only once. The rearrangement links TRBV5-1 to TRBJ1-3; D gene unclear. This CDR3 contains 13 residues. Trimming took 1 base from V and 4 from J, leaving 6 bases between them. The germline V gene has CDR1 SGHRS and CDR2 YFSETQ. The CDR3 protein is CASSLSWGNTIYF. The CDR3 DNA reads TGCGCCAGCAGCTTGAGCTGGGGAAACACCATATATTTT.

V is TRBV7-2 and J is TRBJ2-3; TRBD2 might be the D (5 bases). Per the germline V gene, CDR1 is SGHTA and CDR2 is FQGNSA. V dropped 2 bases and J dropped 4 bases, with 7 bases sitting between them. This CDR3 is built from 13 residues. CDR3 coding DNA: TGTGCCAGCAGCTTACGGGGTCCAGATACGCAGTATTTT. As protein: CASSLRGPDTQYF. The entire variable domain, with the rest obtained from reference TRBV7-2 and TRBJ2-3, is as follows: GAGVSQSPSNKVTEKGKDVELRCDPISGHTALYWYRQSLGQGLEFLIYFQGNSAPDKSGLPSDRFSAERTGGSVSTLTIQRTQQEDSAVYLCASSLRGPDTQYFGPGTRLTVL.

The rearrangement links TRBV4-1 to TRBJ2-3; 9 bases align to TRBD2. V lost 1 base, J lost 5 bases, and 10 bases stayed unmatched. The CDR3 loop spans 17 amino acids. Germline V gene data show CDR1 as MGHRA and CDR2 as YSYEKL. For the CDR3, the DNA is TGCGCCAGCAGCCAAGCCGGGGGCGGGGGGGGTGTAGATACGCAGTATTTT. Amino acids: CASSQAGGGGGVDTQYF.

The CDR3: CASSTGSTDTQYF. DNA of the CDR3: TGCGCCAGCAGTACGGGGAGCACAGATACGCAGTATTTT. The chain recombines TRBV4-3 with TRBJ2-3; the D gene is possibly TRBD2 (5 bases). V was clipped by 6 bases and J by 0 bases, with 7 bases between them. The germline gives CDR1 LGHNA, CDR2 YSLEER. CDR3 length: 13 amino acids.

This chain links TRBV2 with TRBJ2-7, with TRBD2 identical over 7 bases. The V segment lost 5 bases and the J segment 3 bases; nucleotides outside the gene matches: 10. The CDR3 consists of 15 residues. The V gene's germline CDR1 is SNHLY and CDR2 FYNNEI. The CDR3 region is CASSSPGGRIYEQYF. DNA for the CDR3: TGTGCCAGCAGTTCGCCGGGAGGCCGGATCTACGAGCAGTACTTC.

The V and J genes are TRBV5-1 and TRBJ1-6; the D gene is possibly TRBD1 (5 bases). This CDR3 spans 16 amino acids. Trimming removed 2 bases from V and 7 bases from J, with 16 bases in between. CDR1 SGHRS and CDR2 YFSETQ come from the germline V gene. The CDR3 spells CASSFITGAKNSPLHF. The CDR3, as DNA: TGCGCCAGCAGCTTCATAACAGGCGCCAAGAATTCACCCCTCCACTTT.

The chain uses TRBV7-8 and TRBJ2-3; 7 bases map to TRBD2. The CDR3 contains 13 residues. V shed 4 bases, J shed 5 bases, and the junction held 3 bases outside the gene matches. Germline loops: CDR1 SGHVS, CDR2 FQNEAQ. The CDR3 sequence is CASSWGEGDTQYF. In nucleotides, the CDR3 is TGTGCCAGCAGCTGGGGGGAGGGAGATACGCAGTATTTT.

The chain links TRBV25-1 to TRBJ1-1, with a weak D call TRBD1 (5 bases). Germline assignment: CDR1 MGHDK and CDR2 SYGVNS. Trimming pared 0 bases from V and 3 bases from J, leaving 8 bases between. CDR3 length: 14 amino acids. CDR3 residues: CASSEYRGDTEAFF. In nucleotides, the CDR3 is TGTGCCAGCAGTGAATACCGGGGGGACACTGAAGCTTTCTTT.

This chain uses TRBV7-2 with TRBJ2-5; no definite D call. CDR1 and CDR2 (germline): SGHTA, FQGNSA. With 2 bases removed from V and 2 bases from J, the gap between germline ends came to 12 bases. This CDR3 contains 15 residues. CDR3 DNA sequence: TGTGCCAGCAGCTTACGTGGTTCGGAGCAAGAGACCCAGTACTTC. It encodes CASSLRGSEQETQYF.

V and J are TRBV6-1 and TRBJ1-3, with TRBD1 identical over 10 bases. CDR1 and CDR2 from the germline V gene are MNHNS and SASEGT. The V and J ends lost 3 bases and 4 bases, in that order; junction bases with no gene match: 3. This CDR3 region has 15 residues. DNA for the CDR3: TGTGCCAGCAGTGATCGGACAGGGGGAGGAAACACCATATATTTT. Translating gives CASSDRTGGGNTIYF.

V usage is TRBV14 and J usage is TRBJ1-5; no definite D call. The ends were cut back, 0 bases at V and 7 bases at J, with 7 bases in the middle. The germline CDR1 and CDR2 sequences are SGHDN and FVKESK. The CDR3 spans 13 residues. Here the CDR3 DNA reads TGTGCCAGCAGCCAAGATCTTTCGCAGCCCCAGCATTTT. It encodes CASSQDLSQPQHF. Together with reference TRBV14 and TRBJ1-5, the CDR3 gives the full variable domain: EAGVTQFPSHSVIEKGQTVTLRCDPISGHDNLYWYRRVMGKEIKFLLHFVKESKQDESGMPNNRFLAERTGGTYSTLKVQPAELEDSGVYFCASSQDLSQPQHFGDGTRLSIL.

The chain recombines TRBV9 with TRBJ2-1, with D unresolved. The CDR3 runs to 11 residues. Germline lookup yields CDR1 SGDLS and CDR2 YYNGEE. V was clipped by 4 bases and J by 9 bases, with 8 bases between them. CDR3 amino acids: CASSTTGEQFF. For the CDR3, the DNA is TGTGCCAGCAGCACCACGGGTGAGCAGTTCTTC.

J is TRBJ2-2 and V is TRBV7-3, with TRBD2 matching 7 bases. This CDR3 has 16 residues. The trim removed 1 base at V and 1 base at J, leaving 3 bases unmatched. Germline assignment: CDR1 SGHTA and CDR2 FQGTGA. The CDR3 nucleotides are TGTGCCAGCAGCTTAAAACCTAGCGGGAACACCGGGGAGCTGTTTTTT. Amino acid sequence: CASSLKPSGNTGELFF.

The chain is built from TRBV6-5 and TRBJ1-3; no reliable D call. This CDR3 has 16 residues. Germline V gene lookup returns CDR1 MNHEY and CDR2 SVGAGI. Trimming shortened V by 0 bases and J by 0 bases, and 9 bases separated the two germline ends. This CDR3 is CASSYSGPTSGNTIYF. As DNA, the CDR3 is TGTGCCAGCAGTTACTCGGGCCCTACCTCTGGAAACACCATATATTTT.

CDR3 region: CASSLVTRGQETQYF. The CDR3 nucleotides read TGTGCCAGCAGCTTAGTGACCAGGGGACAAGAGACCCAGTACTTC. The V and J genes are TRBV7-9 and TRBJ2-5, with a possible D match to TRBD1 (6 bases). The germline CDR1 and CDR2 sequences are SEHNR and FQNEAQ (reference sequence). This CDR3 comprises 15 residues. Trimming shortened V by 1 base and J by 2 bases, and 11 bases separated the two germline ends.

The DNA of the CDR3 is TGCGCCAGCAGCCAAGTGGGCCAGGTGGGTGGCTACACCTTC. This gives the protein CASSQVGQVGGYTF. The chain is built from TRBV4-1 and TRBJ1-2; no clear D. Germline lookup yields CDR1 MGHRA and CDR2 YSYEKL. V lost 1 base and J lost 7, with 13 bases in between. The length of the CDR3 is 14 residues.

V and J are TRBV11-2 and TRBJ2-7, with TRBD2 matching over 10 bases. CDR3 length: 14 amino acids. The germline CDR1 and CDR2 sequences are SGHAT and FQNNGV. V lost 2 bases and J lost 4; bases outside the gene matches: 2. In DNA, the CDR3 is TGTGCCAGCAGCTTACTAGCGGGGGCGTACGAGCAGTACTTC. This encodes CASSLLAGAYEQYF.